The clone carrying this T cell receptor (beta chain) was counted only a few times. Its specificity is not known. This record belongs to a study of T cells in Graves' hyperthyroidism and ophthalmopathy. Points from the study as a whole: Most thyroid-expanded clonotypes above 0.001 were also found in blood.

RNA transcripts gave rise to amplified TCR beta CDR3 regions. Initially, a first-round RT-PCR of the TCR CDR3 employed the HTBI primer set. MiXCR was run by TCRdb on the multiplex PCR reads, yielding one entry per CDR3 protein. The table lists about 400,000 distinct CDR3 sequences, approximately 14% of them singletons, with roughly 13% in the top ten. V lost 5 bases and J lost 2, with 9 bases in between. CDR1 DFQATT and CDR2 SNEGSKA come from the germline V gene (reference sequence). The CDR3 contains 13 residues. Patients showing uncontrolled infection, other autoimmune disease, pregnancy or lactation were ineligible.

The source material was blood. This sequence joins TRBV20-1 and TRBJ1-4, with a possible D match to TRBD1 (5 bases). The sequence came from a man aged 18 to 29 with Graves' ophthalmopathy. CDR3 DNA sequence: TGCAGTGCTTTCAGGGTGACTAATGAAAAACTGTTTTTT. Its translation is CSAFRVTNEKLFF.